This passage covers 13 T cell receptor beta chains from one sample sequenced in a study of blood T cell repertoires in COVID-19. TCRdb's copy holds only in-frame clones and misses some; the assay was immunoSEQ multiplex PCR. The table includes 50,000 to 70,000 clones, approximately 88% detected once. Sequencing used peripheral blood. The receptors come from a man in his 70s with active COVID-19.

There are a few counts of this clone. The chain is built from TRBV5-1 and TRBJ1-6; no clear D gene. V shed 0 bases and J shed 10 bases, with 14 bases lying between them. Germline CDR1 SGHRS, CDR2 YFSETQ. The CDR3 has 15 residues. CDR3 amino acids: CASSLVPGSESPLHF. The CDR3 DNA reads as TGCGCCAGCAGCTTGGTACCAGGATCCGAATCACCCCTCCACTTT.

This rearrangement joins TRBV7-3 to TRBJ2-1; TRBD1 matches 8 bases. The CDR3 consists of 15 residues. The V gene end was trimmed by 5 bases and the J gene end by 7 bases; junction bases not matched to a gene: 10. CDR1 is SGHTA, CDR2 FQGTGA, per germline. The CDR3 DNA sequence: TGTGCCAGCAGCCTCGACAGGGGTGTTCGTAATGAGCAGTTCTTC. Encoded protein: CASSLDRGVRNEQFF.

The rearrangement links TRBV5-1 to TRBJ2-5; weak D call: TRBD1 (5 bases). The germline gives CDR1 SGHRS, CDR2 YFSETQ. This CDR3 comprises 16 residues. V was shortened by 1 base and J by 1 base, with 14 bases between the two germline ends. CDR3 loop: CASSLYAGSVQETQYF. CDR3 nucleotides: TGCGCCAGCAGCTTGTATGCAGGGTCGGTCCAAGAGACCCAGTACTTC.

The CDR3 region has the DNA TGCGCCAGCAGCTTGGGTAGGGGGCCCGAATATGGCTACACCTTC. This codes for CASSLGRGPEYGYTF. The chain uses TRBV5-1 and TRBJ1-2, with TRBD1 matching over 7 bases. Germline CDR1 SGHRS, CDR2 YFSETQ. The CDR3 has 15 residues. V gave up 0 bases and J gave up 5 bases; unmatched junction bases: 7. The whole variable domain, remainder taken from reference TRBV5-1 and TRBJ1-2, is KAGVTQTPRYLIKTRGQQVTLSCSPISGHRSVSWYQQTPGQGLQFLFEYFSETQRNKGNFPGRFSGRQFSNSRSEMNVSTLELGDSALYLCASSLGRGPEYGYTFGSGTRLTVV.

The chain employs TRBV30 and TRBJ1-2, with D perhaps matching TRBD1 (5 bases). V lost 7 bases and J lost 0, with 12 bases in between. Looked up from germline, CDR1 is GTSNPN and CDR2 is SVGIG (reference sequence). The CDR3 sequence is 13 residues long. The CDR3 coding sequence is TGTGCCTTGGGGACTACCTCTAACTATGGCTACACCTTC. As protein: CALGTTSNYGYTF.

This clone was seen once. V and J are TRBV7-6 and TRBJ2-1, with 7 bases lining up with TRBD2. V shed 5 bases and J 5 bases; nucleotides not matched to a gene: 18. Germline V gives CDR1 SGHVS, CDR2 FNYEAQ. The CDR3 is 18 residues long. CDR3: CASSDPKGGRRGDNEQFF. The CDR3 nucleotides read TGTGCCAGCAGCGACCCCAAGGGCGGGAGAAGAGGGGACAATGAGCAGTTCTTC.

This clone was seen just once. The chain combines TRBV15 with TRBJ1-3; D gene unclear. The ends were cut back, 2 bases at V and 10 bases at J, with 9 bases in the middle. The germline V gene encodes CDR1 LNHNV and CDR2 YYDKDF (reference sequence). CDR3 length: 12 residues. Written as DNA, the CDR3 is TGTGCCACCAGCAGATCAGGTGCGACCATATATTTT. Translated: CATSRSGATIYF.

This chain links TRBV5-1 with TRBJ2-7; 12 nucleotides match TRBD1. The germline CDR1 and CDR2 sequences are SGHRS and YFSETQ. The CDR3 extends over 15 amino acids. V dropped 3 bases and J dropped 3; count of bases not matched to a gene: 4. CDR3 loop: CASSWGTGGGYEQYF. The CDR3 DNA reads TGCGCCAGCAGCTGGGGGACAGGGGGCGGCTACGAGCAGTACTTC.

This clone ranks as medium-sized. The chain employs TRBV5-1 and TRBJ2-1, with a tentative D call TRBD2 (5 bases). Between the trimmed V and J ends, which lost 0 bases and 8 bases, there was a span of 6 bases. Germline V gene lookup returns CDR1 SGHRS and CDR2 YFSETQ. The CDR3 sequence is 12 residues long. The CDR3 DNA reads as TGCGCCAGCAGCTTGGGCGGGTATGAGCAGTTCTTC. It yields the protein CASSLGGYEQFF.

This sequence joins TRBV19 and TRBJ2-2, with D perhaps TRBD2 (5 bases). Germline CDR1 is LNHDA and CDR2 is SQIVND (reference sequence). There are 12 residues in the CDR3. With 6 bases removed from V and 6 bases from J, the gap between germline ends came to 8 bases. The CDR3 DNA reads TGTGCCAGTAGCTCGGACTCCGGGGAGCTGTTTTTT. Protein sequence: CASSSDSGELFF.

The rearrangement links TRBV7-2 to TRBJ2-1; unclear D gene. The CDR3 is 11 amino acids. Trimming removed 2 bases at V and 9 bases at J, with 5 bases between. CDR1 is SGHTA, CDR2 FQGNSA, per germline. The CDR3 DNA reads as TGTGCCAGCAGCTTATTCATTGAGCAGTTCTTC. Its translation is CASSLFIEQFF.

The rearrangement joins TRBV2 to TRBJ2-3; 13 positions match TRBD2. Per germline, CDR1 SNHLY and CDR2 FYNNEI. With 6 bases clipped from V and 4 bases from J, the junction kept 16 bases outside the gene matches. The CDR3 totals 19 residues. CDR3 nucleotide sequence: TGTGCCAGCAGCCTGCCCGGGACTAGCGGGACAGGTGGGGCAGATACGCAGTATTTT. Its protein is CASSLPGTSGTGGADTQYF.

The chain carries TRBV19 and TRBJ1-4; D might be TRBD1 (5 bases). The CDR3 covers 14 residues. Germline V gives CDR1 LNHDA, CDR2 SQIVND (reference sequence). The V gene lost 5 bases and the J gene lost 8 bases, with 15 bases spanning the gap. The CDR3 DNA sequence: TGTGCCAGTAGTTCGCCCCAGGGCGGCGAAAAACTGTTTTTT. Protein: CASSSPQGGEKLFF.